This TCR beta chain came from a study of control samples from healthy donors and cancer patients. CDR1 and CDR2 from the germline V gene are LGHDT and YNNKEL (reference sequence). Deletions cut 5 bases from V and 0 bases from J, with 13 bases between. The CDR3 is 15 amino acids. This table comes from immunoSEQ multiplex PCR, and its TCRdb copy is limited to in-frame clones, with some not included. The table records about 95,000 clones, around 90% of them present only once. This rearrangement joins TRBV3-1 (or the pseudogene TRBV3-2) to TRBJ1-1, with D unclear. The TCR comes from an older woman in good health. The sample taken for sequencing was blood. The CDR3 is CASSSDGVMNTEAFF. CDR3 DNA sequence: TGTGCCAGCAGCTCAGACGGGGTCATGAACACTGAAGCTTTCTTT.